Below are 27 T cell receptor beta chains sequenced from a single sample in a study of tumor-infiltrating lymphocytes in oesophageal squamous cell carcinoma. Each CDR3 protein gets one entry after TCRdb re-called the PCR reads with MiXCR. The sample yields some 25,000 distinct CDR3 sequences, around 38% seen once. The source material was esophageal tumor tissue. The receptors stem from a male donor with esophageal squamous cell carcinoma.

This clonotype is labeled medium-sized. The rearrangement links TRBV7-9 to TRBJ2-3; tentative D call: TRBD1 (5 bases). The V and J ends lost 0 bases and 1 base respectively, with 5 bases between them. The CDR3 length is 14 residues. Germline V gene lookup returns CDR1 SEHNR and CDR2 FQNEAQ (reference sequence). The CDR3 region is CASSLAQGTDTQYF. The DNA of the CDR3 is TGTGCCAGCAGCTTAGCACAGGGCACAGATACGCAGTATTTT.

The chain combines TRBV7-6 with TRBJ1-6; perhaps TRBD1 as D (5 bases). Germline-derived CDR1 and CDR2 are SGHVS and FNYEAQ. The V and J ends lost 2 bases and 19 bases respectively, with 21 bases between them. The CDR3 consists of 14 residues. CDR3 nucleotides: TGTGCCAGCAGCTTAAGCCGGGACCCCGTGAATCAGCACTTT. This codes for CASSLSRDPVNQHF.

This chain connects TRBV4-1 to TRBJ2-1, with 7 bases fitting TRBD2. The J call could be wrong; TRBJ2-7 is a better fit for the DNA end. CDR1 MGHRA and CDR2 YSYEKL come from the germline V gene. The CDR3 contains 19 residues. CDR3 sequence reads: CASSQEWGTLAGRGNEQYF. CDR3 sequence (DNA): TGCGCCAGCAGCCAAGAGTGGGGGACGCTGGCGGGGAGGGGCAATGAGCAGTACTTC.

Ten or more counts support this clonotype. A much larger clonotype is one base distant, so this may be a read error. The chain combines TRBV6-1 with TRBJ2-5; D is undetermined. There are 14 residues in the CDR3. The V end lost 4 bases, the J end lost 11 bases, and 20 bases lay between the germline ends. Germline V gives CDR1 MNHNS, CDR2 SASEGT. CDR3: CASSATYSNHEQYF. CDR3 nucleotides: TGTGCCAGCAGTGCGACCTACAGTAACCATGAGCAGTACTTC.

In DNA, the CDR3 is TGCGCCAGCAGCTTGTTCCCGGGACAGGCCCCCCATGAGCAGTACTTC. Encoded protein: CASSLFPGQAPHEQYF. The V and J genes are TRBV5-1 and TRBJ2-7; 8 bases fit TRBD1. Germline-derived CDR1 and CDR2 are SGHRS and YFSETQ. Germline trimming cut 1 base from V and 7 bases from J; bases unmatched to any gene: 13. The CDR3 is 16 residues long. The full variable domain, completed using reference TRBV5-1 and TRBJ2-7, is KAGVTQTPRYLIKTRGQQVTLSCSPISGHRSVSWYQQTPGQGLQFLFEYFSETQRNKGNFPGRFSGRQFSNSRSEMNVSTLELGDSALYLCASSLFPGQAPHEQYFGPGTRLTVT.

By sample fraction, this clonotype is medium-sized (0.01 to 0.1%). This chain's CDR3 is CASSSGATQYF. CDR3 nucleotide sequence: TGTGCCAGCTCTTCGGGGGCAACGCAGTATTTT. This chain links TRBV6-1 with TRBJ2-3, with D tentatively TRBD1 or TRBD2 (6 bases each). CDR3 length: 11 residues. Germline CDR1 reads MNHNS; CDR2 reads SASEGT. Between the trimmed V and J ends, which lost 8 bases and 9 bases, there was a span of 12 bases.

In this sample, this clonotype turned up many times. Possible read error: a much larger clone is one base away. The J gene is TRBJ2-1, the V gene TRBV24-1, with D maybe TRBD1 (5 bases). The end of the DNA is better explained by TRBJ2-7, so the J call may be wrong. The CDR3 is 15 residues long. Looked up from germline, CDR1 is KGHDR and CDR2 is SFDVKD. The CDR3 DNA reads TGTGCCACCAGTGATAGGGGAAGCTCCTACAATGAGCAGTACTTC. It yields the protein CATSDRGSSYNEQYF.

This clonotype was detected a few times. This chain joins TRBV5-6 and TRBJ1-2; 8 nucleotides align to TRBD1. The CDR3 sequence is 16 residues long. The germline V gene encodes CDR1 SGHDT and CDR2 YYEEEE. V was clipped by 0 bases and J by 3 bases; unmatched bases: 7. The CDR3 loop reads CASSLGILGQDYGYTF. The CDR3 region has the DNA TGTGCCAGCAGCTTGGGGATATTGGGACAGGACTATGGCTACACCTTC.

This clonotype has only a few counts. The V call is TRBV7-6, the J call TRBJ2-4; D could derive from TRBD1 or TRBD2 (5 bases each). CDR3 size: 16 residues. Germline CDR1 SGHVS, CDR2 FNYEAQ. The V end was cut by 1 base, the J end by 15 bases, with 25 bases between. The chain's CDR3 is CASSLDQGANTGELYF. The CDR3 DNA follows: TGTGCCAGCAGCTTAGATCAGGGCGCGAACACCGGGGAGCTGTACTTC.

About this clonotype itself: A read error may explain this, as a much larger clone is one base away. The gene calls are TRBV5-4 and TRBJ2-3, with a weak D call TRBD2 (6 bases). The CDR3 is 14 residues long. Germline CDR1 and CDR2: SGHNT and YYREEE (reference sequence). Trimming took 4 bases from V and 14 from J, leaving 23 bases between them. The CDR3 sequence: CASSPLANTGELYF. The DNA of the CDR3 is TGTGCCAGCAGCCCGCTAGCGAACACCGGGGAGCTGTATTTT.

This clonotype was observed at least ten times. The chain uses TRBV28 and TRBJ2-4; 14 nucleotides match TRBD2. J lost 1 base, V lost 4 bases, and 6 bases had no gene match. Germline assignment: CDR1 MDHEN and CDR2 SYDVKM. The CDR3 totals 18 residues. The CDR3, as DNA: TGTGCCAGCAGTTCGACTAGCGGGGGGGCCAGGGCCAAAAACATTCAGTACTTC. This encodes CASSSTSGGARAKNIQYF.

This CDR3 reads CASSQRGAGNTEAFF. The CDR3 DNA follows: TGTGCCAGCAGCCAGAGGGGGGCGGGGAACACTGAAGCTTTCTTT. This chain joins TRBV7-2 and TRBJ1-1, with a weak D call TRBD1 (6 bases). CDR3 size: 15 residues. CDR1 is SGHTA, CDR2 FQGNSA, per germline. Deletions cut 5 bases from V and 1 base from J, with 14 bases between.

This clonotype is medium-sized by share. The gene calls are TRBV7-8 and TRBJ2-7, with D possibly being TRBD1 (6 bases). V was clipped by 2 bases and J by 1 base, with 12 bases between them. CDR1 is SGHVS, CDR2 FQNEAQ, per germline. This CDR3 has 15 amino acids. The CDR3: CASSLQQGRSYEQYF. The CDR3 bases are TGTGCCAGCAGCTTACAACAGGGAAGGTCCTACGAGCAGTACTTC.

This clonotype rates as medium-sized. The chain combines TRBV6-1 with TRBJ2-1; D remains ambiguous. V lost 6 bases, J lost 9 bases, and 12 bases lay in between. Germline values: CDR1 MNHNS, CDR2 SASEGT. This CDR3 has 12 amino acids. The CDR3 region has the DNA TGTGCCAGCAGAACTACCCTCGGTGAGCAGTTCTTC. It encodes CASRTTLGEQFF.

V and J are TRBV7-2 and TRBJ2-6; tentatively, D is TRBD1 (6 bases). Trimming shortened V by 3 bases and J by 1 base, and 16 bases separated the two germline ends. In germline, CDR1 is SGHTA, CDR2 FQGNSA. The CDR3 totals 18 residues. The CDR3 region has the DNA TGTGCCAGCAGCTTTCTACCTCGGACAGCTTCTGGGGCCAACGTCCTGACTTTC. Amino acid sequence: CASSFLPRTASGANVLTF.

This clonotype was seen a handful of times. The J gene is TRBJ2-4, the V gene TRBV7-2; 15 nucleotides match TRBD2. Judging by the DNA end, TRBJ2-5 fits better; the J call may be wrong. The CDR3 spans 18 residues. Per germline, CDR1 SGHTA and CDR2 FQGNSA. CDR3 amino acids: CASSLGWGLAGGQETQYF. The CDR3 DNA reads as TGTGCCAGCAGCTTAGGTTGGGGACTAGCGGGAGGCCAAGAGACCCAGTACTTC.

This clonotype was counted many times. The J gene is TRBJ1-3, the V gene TRBV12-3 or TRBV12-4, with D unclear. Trimming shortened V by 5 bases and J by 0 bases, and 11 bases separated the two germline ends. The CDR3 length is 15 residues. The CDR3 is CASSPDGASGNTIYF. In nucleotides, the CDR3 is TGTGCCAGCAGTCCCGACGGTGCCTCTGGAAACACCATATATTTT.

This clonotype is classed as medium-sized. This rearrangement joins TRBV6-1 to TRBJ2-7; the match to TRBD1 covers 11 bases. The ends lost 6 bases at V and 6 bases at J; junction bases unmatched: 19. There are 18 residues in the CDR3. In germline, CDR1 is MNHNS, CDR2 SASEGT. DNA of the CDR3: TGTGCCAGCAGCTACGGACAGGGGGCAGTTTCAGCTAGGGGCGAGCAGTACTTC. Amino acid sequence: CASSYGQGAVSARGEQYF.

The V and J genes are TRBV10-3 and TRBJ2-1; 14 nucleotides align to TRBD2. Germline V gene lookup returns CDR1 ENHRY and CDR2 SYGVKD. The CDR3 extends over 15 amino acids. Germline trimming cut 8 bases from V and 10 bases from J; bases unmatched to any gene: 10. The CDR3 is CAIGGPGLAGDEQFF. The CDR3 DNA reads TGTGCCATCGGGGGACCGGGACTAGCGGGAGACGAGCAGTTCTTC.

As for this clonotype: The missing conserved phenylalanine or tryptophan at the end of this CDR3 makes a read error likely. The DNA is omitted, as the CDR3 cannot be located on it reliably, and the CDR3 follows TCRdb's listing. The rearrangement uses TRBV7-7 and TRBJ1-1; the table assigns TRBD1, which was not confirmed against the DNA. The CDR3 totals 12 residues, both ends included. The germline V gene encodes CDR1 SSHAT and CDR2 FNYEAQ (reference sequence). The CDR3 sequence: CASNPDRGGSSS.

About this clonotype itself: The conserved phenylalanine or tryptophan is not found at the CDR3 terminus, so this likely reflects a read error. The DNA is omitted, as the CDR3 cannot be located on it reliably, and the CDR3 follows TCRdb's listing. The chain recombines TRBV11-2 with TRBJ2-5. The CDR3 has 14 amino acids, counting both end residues. Germline lookup yields CDR1 SGHAT and CDR2 FQNNGV. This CDR3 is CASSLGVYEQYFGN.

Ten or more counts support this clonotype. The chain couples TRBV5-4 to TRBJ2-7; D not resolved. Per the germline V gene, CDR1 is SGHNT and CDR2 is YYREEE (reference sequence). CDR3 length: 14 residues. The V gene lost 4 bases and the J gene lost 0 bases, with 11 bases spanning the gap. The CDR3 DNA reads as TGTGCCAGCAGCGCGAACCAAGTCTCCTACGAGCAGTACTTC. Residues: CASSANQVSYEQYF.

A word on this clonotype: Without the conserved terminal phenylalanine or tryptophan, this CDR3 likely stems from a read error. No DNA is shown, since the ends of the CDR3 on it are uncertain; the CDR3 is the one TCRdb lists. This chain joins TRBV5-1 and TRBJ2-3; the DNA was not compared with TRBD2, the D call given in the table. The CDR3 numbers 15 amino acids, ends counted. Germline V lookup: CDR1 SGHRS, CDR2 YFSETQ. This CDR3 is CASSQDEPTSSTLGT.

The rearrangement joins TRBV5-1 to TRBJ2-7; 7 nucleotides line up with TRBD1. The J call may be in error: the DNA end matches TRBJ2-1 better. From germline, CDR1 is SGHRS and CDR2 YFSETQ. The CDR3 sequence is 15 residues long. CDR3 residues: CASSLQGEFRNEQFF. In nucleotides, the CDR3 is TGCGCCAGCAGCTTGCAGGGGGAATTTCGAAATGAGCAGTTCTTC.

The chain recombines TRBV5-1 with TRBJ2-5; D ambiguous. The CDR3 totals 14 residues. In germline, CDR1 is SGHRS, CDR2 YFSETQ. Deletions cut 0 bases from V and 2 bases from J, with 8 bases between. CDR3 nucleotides: TGCGCCAGCAGCTTGGGTGTAATACAAGAGACCCAGTACTTC. Protein sequence: CASSLGVIQETQYF. Variable domain in full (rest from reference TRBV5-1 and TRBJ2-5): KAGVTQTPRYLIKTRGQQVTLSCSPISGHRSVSWYQQTPGQGLQFLFEYFSETQRNKGNFPGRFSGRQFSNSRSEMNVSTLELGDSALYLCASSLGVIQETQYFGPGTRLLVL.

The rearrangement uses TRBV7-8 and TRBJ2-7; D may be TRBD1 or TRBD2 (6 bases each). The CDR3 is 14 residues long. Germline V CDR1 and CDR2: SGHVS, FQNEAQ. V was cut by 6 bases and J by 4 bases, with 16 bases left in between. The DNA for the CDR3 is TGTGCCAGCAGGACCAATCGGGGGCGGTACGAGCAGTACTTC. It specifies CASRTNRGRYEQYF.

This clonotype was detected ten times or more. The chain has TRBV24-1 and TRBJ1-4, with a possible D match to TRBD1 (5 bases). V lost 4 bases and J lost 10, with 18 bases in between. The CDR3 consists of 15 residues. CDR1 and CDR2 (germline): KGHDR, SFDVKD. CDR3 sequence: CATSESGTGVGKLFF. CDR3 DNA sequence: TGTGCCACCAGTGAGTCCGGGACCGGAGTGGGAAAACTGTTTTTT.